The next 6 T cell receptor beta chains were all read from a single sample in a study of blood T cell repertoires in COVID-19. Some clones are missing from TCRdb's copy, which holds only in-frame ones; the method was immunoSEQ multiplex PCR. The sample holds about 140,000 clones, around 80% seen once. Sequencing was carried out using peripheral blood. The receptors originated from a human donor in a cohort sampled during active COVID-19.

The chain carries TRBV9 and TRBJ1-1; tentative D call: TRBD1 (5 bases). Trimming cost V 0 bases and J 1 base, with 7 bases left between them. The germline gives CDR1 SGDLS, CDR2 YYNGEE. The CDR3 is made up of 14 amino acids. This CDR3 is CASSVVQGNTEAFF. CDR3 DNA sequence: TGTGCCAGCAGCGTAGTGCAGGGGAACACTGAAGCTTTCTTT.

This clone turned up a few times. CDR3 protein: CATSDPGQGGSNEQFF. CDR3 DNA sequence: TGTGCCACCAGTGATCCCGGACAGGGGGGAAGCAATGAGCAGTTCTTC. The V and J genes are TRBV24-1 and TRBJ2-1, with 10 bases matching TRBD1. Germline trimming cut 3 bases from V and 6 bases from J; bases unmatched to any gene: 7. CDR1 and CDR2 (germline): KGHDR, SFDVKD. This CDR3 region has 16 residues.

The V call is TRBV28, the J call TRBJ2-5; D not certain. The germline gives CDR1 MDHEN, CDR2 SYDVKM. CDR3 length: 12 amino acids. V lost 4 bases, J lost 1 base, and 4 bases lay in between. CDR3 protein: CASSSSQETQYF. In DNA form, the CDR3 reads TGTGCCAGCAGTTCGTCCCAAGAGACCCAGTACTTC.

This clone was seen a few times. The chain joins TRBV3-1 (or the pseudogene TRBV3-2) to TRBJ2-1; TRBD2 agrees at 9 bases. J was trimmed by 2 bases and V by 1 base; bases with no gene match: 6. CDR3 size: 17 residues. CDR1 is LGHDT, CDR2 YNNKEL, per germline (reference sequence). The CDR3 region has the DNA TGTGCCAGCAGCCAAGGGGACGGGACTAGCCCCTACAATGAGCAGTTCTTC. Translation gives CASSQGDGTSPYNEQFF.

Worth noting for this clone: A junction boundary mismatches the germline segment, possibly from a read error. The chain joins TRBV7-7 to TRBJ2-5, with 14 bases matching TRBD2. The CDR3 is 16 amino acids. CDR1 is SSHAT and CDR2 is FNYEAQ in the germline V gene (reference sequence). Written as DNA, the CDR3 is TGTGCTAGCAGCTTAGGACTAGCGGGGGGTTCTGAGACCCAGTACTTC. Residues: CASSLGLAGGSETQYF.

The chain links TRBV25-1 to TRBJ1-5, with D maybe TRBD1 (5 bases). Germline assignment: CDR1 MGHDK and CDR2 SYGVNS. The germline V and J ends were trimmed by 1 base and 5 bases, with 9 bases remaining between them. This CDR3 is 14 amino acids long. The DNA for the CDR3 is TGTGCCAGCAGTGAATTCGGCAGGGATCAGCCCCAGCATTTT. Amino acids: CASSEFGRDQPQHF. The entire variable domain, with the rest obtained from reference TRBV25-1 and TRBJ1-5, is as follows: EADIYQTPRYLVIGTGKKITLECSQTMGHDKMYWYQQDPGMELHLIHYSYGVNSTEKGDLSSESTVSRIRTEHFPLTLESARPSHTSQYLCASSEFGRDQPQHFGDGTRLSIL.